Below are 5 T cell receptor beta chains sequenced from a single sample in a study of blood T cell repertoires in COVID-19. Data came from immunoSEQ multiplex PCR; TCRdb stores just in-frame clones and leaves some out. The sample contains 200,000 to 300,000 clones, roughly 76% of which appear only once. The sequenced sample consisted of peripheral blood. The receptors were gathered from a woman aged 80 or over with COVID-19, enrolled during active disease.

The genes are TRBV30 and TRBJ1-5; 7 bases map to TRBD1. After removal of 5 bases from V and 0 bases from J, the junction contained 4 bases not matched to a gene. Germline assignment: CDR1 GTSNPN and CDR2 SVGIG (reference sequence). CDR3 length: 14 residues. The CDR3 DNA follows: TGTGCCTGGGCCCAGGGGGGTAGCAATCAGCCCCAGCATTTT. Its translation: CAWAQGGSNQPQHF.

Turning to this clone: Different DNA sequences within this sample yield the same CDR3. This chain uses TRBV18 with TRBJ2-1; D is possibly TRBD1 (5 bases). The germline gives CDR1 KGHSH, CDR2 LQKENI. The CDR3 is 13 amino acids. V dropped 2 bases and J dropped 7 bases, with 9 bases sitting between them. The CDR3 reads CASSPSQGNEQFF. In nucleotides, the CDR3 is TGTGCCAGCTCACCAAGTCAGGGAAATGAGCAGTTCTTC.

Here the CDR3 reads CASSLRTSGDTDTQYF. CDR3 nucleotides: TGCGCCAGCAGCCTCCGGACTAGCGGGGACACAGATACGCAGTATTTT. This chain uses TRBV4-1 with TRBJ2-3, with 12 positions matching TRBD2. The V and J ends lost 4 bases and 2 bases, in that order; junction bases with no gene match: 4. The CDR3 is 16 residues long. In germline, CDR1 is MGHRA, CDR2 YSYEKL.

V is TRBV10-3 and J is TRBJ1-5; 8 nucleotides match TRBD1. The CDR3 extends over 14 amino acids. Germline assignment: CDR1 ENHRY and CDR2 SYGVKD. J was trimmed by 6 bases and V by 6 bases; bases with no gene match: 7. For the CDR3, the DNA is TGTGCCATCAGGAGTGGACAGGGAGGTCAGCCCCAGCATTTT. Translation gives CAIRSGQGGQPQHF.

The gene calls are TRBV19 and TRBJ2-1; 10 nucleotides line up with TRBD2. The CDR3 extends over 15 amino acids. In germline, CDR1 is LNHDA, CDR2 SQIVND (reference sequence). V shed 4 bases, J shed 6 bases, and the junction held 6 bases outside the gene matches. In nucleotides, the CDR3 is TGTGCCAGTAGTACCCCTAGCGGGAGTTTCAATGAGCAGTTCTTC. Translation: CASSTPSGSFNEQFF.